This note documents a single T cell receptor beta chain sequence. There is no known antigen for this receptor. The sample holds no much larger clone one base away, and base qualities are not on file. Blood samples were collected up to 4 times in the first month after transplant and then at least monthly when available. V and J lose 1 base and 5 bases, and a span of 5 bases separates them. Taken from the germline V gene, the CDR1 and CDR2 loops are LGHNA and YSLEER. From cysteine to phenylalanine, the CDR3 is 12 amino acids long. Only the CDR3 DNA stays, 36 bases, in frame from base 1. The method behind the library was the immunoSEQ multiplex PCR assay. For most patients, high-throughput TCR-beta CDR3 sequencing of genomic DNA was performed by Adaptive Biotechnologies. The study's own analysis went as follows. Adaptive's ImmunoSEQ software was the source of the TCR sequencing data for around 20 patients, while a few other patients were processed with MiXCR and VDJtools. Because the origin of CDR3 nucleotide sequences shared between donor and recipient could not be assigned, those sequences were removed. To count as alloreactive, a clone needed at least 2-fold expansion over unstimulated cells and a minimum CFSE-low frequency of 0.002% (template counts) or 0.001% (read counts). Clones detected in sequenced pre-transplant spleen, lymph node, or MLR CFSE-low populations of the donor or recipient were defined as mappable. The cumulative frequency of alloreactive clones was calculated as a percentage of all sequences, weighted by copy number. TCRdb retrieved this table from immuneACCESS and kept in-frame rearrangements only. Not all clones are present; in checked studies, unresolved V genes account for under half, and no reason is known for the remainder. The D gene and trimming were derived from the DNA, and the V and J assignments and clone size from that table. This sample is represented by about 29,000 clones; about 92% of them were singletons. 0.6% to 0.75% of the sample lies in the top ten.

This specimen comes from a study of graft-versus-host responses after intestinal transplantation (TCRdb year 2021). About the investigation overall: Multivisceral, liver-intestinal, or isolated intestinal transplants were received by the recipients. Anti-thymocyte globulin induction was given to all recipients, followed by maintenance tacrolimus and steroids for two to four years. Graft-versus-host and host-versus-graft alloreactive T cell clones were tracked in the graft, circulation and bone marrow after intestinal transplantation using bulk TCR-beta CDR3 sequencing. To identify alloreactive clones, pre-transplant mixed lymphocyte reaction products were sequenced and compared with unstimulated pre-transplant donor and recipient T cells. Rather than going through the commercial service, samples from three later patients were sequenced in-house on an Illumina MiSeq and processed with MiXCR. The cohort enrolled about two dozen intestinal transplant recipients, one of whom was a retransplant, and a few patients without pretransplant specimens were excluded. A peak of at least 4% donor T cells among recipient peripheral blood mononuclear cells was the definition used for donor T cell macrochimerism. Study-wide findings and limitations: Patients with donor T cell macrochimerism had high GvH to HvG T cell clonal ratios in their allografts. The relatively low number and heterogeneity of intestinal transplant patients limited the conclusions. GvH clones were detected in recipient bone marrow, and some of these GvH clones were observed earlier in ileal mucosa or blood, consistent with an intestinal mucosal origin. Early after transplant, peak levels of circulating GvH clones were found to be associated with declines in HvG clones.

This material consisted of PBMCs, taken 66 days after intestinal transplant. This chain joins TRBV4-3 to TRBJ1-2; there is no confident call for the D gene. The sequence was collected from a human patient who received an intestinal transplant, so some T cells may come from the graft donor. The bases read TGCGCCAGCAGCCAAGCCGGATATGGCTACACCTTC. This codes for CASSQAGYGYTF.